This T cell receptor beta chain was retrieved from a study of blood T cell repertoires in COVID-19. Study as a whole: T cells, B-cell-depleted T cells, or PBMCs provided the cDNA or gDNA that served as material.

Libraries were prepared by immunoSEQ multiplex PCR; TCRdb keeps only in-frame clonotypes and omits some of them. Of about 140,000 clones listed, 70% to 90% are singletons. There are 13 residues in the CDR3. The V and J ends lost 6 bases and 5 bases, in that order; junction bases with no gene match: 2. The chain has TRBV12-3 or TRBV12-4 and TRBJ1-5, with 9 bases fitting TRBD1. Sequencing input: peripheral blood. The clonotype comes from a woman in her fifties or sixties with acute or convalescent COVID-19. CDR3 in DNA: TGTGCCAGCAGGCGGACAGGGGATCAGCCCCAGCATTTT. This translates into CASRRTGDQPQHF.